These 13 T cell receptor beta chains came from one sample sequenced in a study of radiotherapy plus CTLA-4 blockade in lung cancer. Clones were read by immunoSEQ multiplex PCR, and TCRdb kept only the in-frame ones, dropping some. Of 40,000 to 50,000 clones detected, 75% to 85% appear once; the ten largest clones hold about 3.3%. The material was peripheral blood, obtained from a patient treated with radiotherapy plus ipilimumab. The receptors come from a human donor with non-small cell lung cancer who had stable disease on radiotherapy plus ipilimumab.

The V call is TRBV1, the J call TRBJ2-7; the DNA was not compared with TRBD1, the D call given in the table. TRBV1 is reported as a pseudogene. CDR3 length equals 16 residues. DNA of the CDR3: TGCACCAGCAGCCGCGAAACCAGGGGGCGCGGGTACGAGCAGTACTTC. It specifies CTSSRETRGRGYEQYF.

In the case of this clone: The sample contains more than one DNA sequence encoding this CDR3. The gene calls are TRBV27 and TRBJ2-7; TRBD2 matches 8 bases. The length of the CDR3 is 14 residues. The V segment lost 2 bases and the J segment 2 bases; nucleotides outside the gene matches: 2. Germline CDR1 is MNHEY and CDR2 is SMNVEV (reference sequence). The CDR3 bases are TGTGCCAGCAGTTTAGCGGGGGGAACCTACGAGCAGTACTTC. Its translation is CASSLAGGTYEQYF.

The genes are TRBV7-2 and TRBJ2-7; D might be TRBD1 (6 bases). There are 16 residues in the CDR3. The V end lost 2 bases, the J end lost 2 bases, and 16 bases lay between the germline ends. The germline CDR1 and CDR2 sequences are SGHTA and FQGNSA. The CDR3 DNA follows: TGTGCCAGCAGCTTAAGTATTGGGGGACAACCCTACGAGCAGTACTTC. It translates to CASSLSIGGQPYEQYF.

This chain links TRBV19 with TRBJ2-3, with D tentatively TRBD2 (5 bases). Trimming left V 11 bases short and J 0 bases short, with 15 bases between. Germline CDR1 is LNHDA and CDR2 is SQIVND (reference sequence). The CDR3 runs 14 residues. CDR3 protein: CAANRGESTDTQYF. Here the CDR3 DNA reads TGTGCCGCCAACCGGGGAGAGAGCACAGATACGCAGTATTTT.

The chain uses TRBV6-5 and TRBJ1-5, with a possible D match to TRBD1 (5 bases). This CDR3 has 13 residues. V was clipped by 4 bases and J by 7 bases, with 11 bases between them. Germline V gene lookup returns CDR1 MNHEY and CDR2 SVGAGI. As DNA, the CDR3 is TGTGCCAGCAGTTCAGGGATGGGGCAGCCCCAGCATTTT. This encodes CASSSGMGQPQHF.

The chain joins TRBV5-1 to TRBJ1-5; TRBD1 is a possible D gene (6 bases). The CDR3 extends over 15 amino acids. Trimming removed 2 bases at V and 0 bases at J, with 9 bases between. Germline lookup yields CDR1 SGHRS and CDR2 YFSETQ. This chain's CDR3 is CASSFSGDSNQPQHF. The CDR3 region has the DNA TGCGCCAGCAGCTTCTCAGGGGATAGCAATCAGCCCCAGCATTTT.

In this sample, this clone is medium-sized (0.01 to 0.1%). Germline is not matched at one junction end, which may reflect a read error. The chain has TRBV7-2 and TRBJ2-7, with TRBD2 matching over 8 bases. There are 14 residues in the CDR3. Germline V gene data show CDR1 as SGHTA and CDR2 as FQGNSA. CDR3 bases: TGTGCCAGCAGCTTAAATAGCGGGGAGGCTACCTACTCATTC. This translates into CASSLNSGEATYSF.

This clone was detected once. V and J are TRBV28 and TRBJ2-1, with 10 positions matching TRBD1. CDR1 and CDR2 from the germline V gene are MDHEN and SYDVKM. The CDR3 has 15 residues. With 5 bases clipped from V and 5 bases from J, the junction kept 6 bases outside the gene matches. This chain's CDR3 is CASSHRDRGNNEQFF. CDR3 coding DNA: TGTGCCAGCAGTCACCGGGACAGGGGTAACAATGAGCAGTTCTTC.

The rearrangement joins TRBV15 to TRBJ2-7; TRBD1 is a possible D gene (8 bases). Germline-derived CDR1 and CDR2 are LNHNV and YYDKDF (reference sequence). The CDR3 totals 15 residues. V dropped 3 bases and J dropped 1 base, with 13 bases sitting between them. The CDR3 protein is CATSSLQGGSYEQYF. The CDR3 DNA follows: TGTGCCACCAGCAGTCTACAGGGGGGGTCCTACGAGCAGTACTTC.

The rearrangement links TRBV2 to TRBJ2-5, with TRBD1 identical over 9 bases. V was clipped by 5 bases and J by 1 base; unmatched bases: 2. Per germline, CDR1 SNHLY and CDR2 FYNNEI. The CDR3 is made up of 14 amino acids. For the CDR3, the DNA is TGTGCCAGCAGTCCGGACAGGGGCCAAGAGACCCAGTACTTC. It encodes CASSPDRGQETQYF.

The rearrangement links TRBV6-1 to TRBJ1-1; D not resolved. This CDR3 is 13 amino acids long. CDR1 is MNHNS and CDR2 is SASEGT in the germline V gene. The germline V and J ends were trimmed by 7 bases and 0 bases, with 9 bases remaining between them. CDR3: CASTLEVNTEAFF. The CDR3 DNA reads TGTGCCAGCACCCTAGAGGTGAACACTGAAGCTTTCTTT.

CDR3 region: CASSTLDLGSGNTIYF. In nucleotides, the CDR3 is TGTGCCAGCTCGACCCTAGACTTGGGCTCTGGAAACACCATATATTTT. The chain recombines TRBV18 with TRBJ1-3; no firm D call. Deletions cut 6 bases from V and 0 bases from J, with 15 bases between. Germline CDR1 reads KGHSH; CDR2 reads LQKENI. There are 16 residues in the CDR3.

As to this clone: Other nucleotide sequences in the sample specify the same CDR3. The V call is TRBV27, the J call TRBJ2-1; D gene ambiguous. Germline CDR1 is MNHEY and CDR2 is SMNVEV (reference sequence). The CDR3 loop spans 13 amino acids. The V gene lost 2 bases and the J gene lost 6 bases, with 8 bases spanning the gap. The CDR3 DNA sequence: TGTGCCAGCAGTTTAATAGCTCGCAATGAGCAGTTCTTC. Translating gives CASSLIARNEQFF.